This note documents a single TCR beta chain sequence. This record comes from a study of siplizumab effects on memory and regulatory T cells. This CDR3 has 14 amino acids. V was clipped by 5 bases and J by 8 bases; unmatched bases: 8. CDR1 LGHNT and CDR2 FRNRAP come from the germline V gene. Here immunoSEQ multiplex PCR was the method, and the copy in TCRdb shows in-frame clones only, minus some. The sample lists roughly 120,000 clones; about 91% were seen once. The chain uses TRBV12-5 and TRBJ2-3; 9 positions match TRBD1. The receptor's source is a human donor in good health. Input material: Tregs sorted from blood. CDR3 DNA: TGTGCTAGTGGTGCCGACAGGGGGGGGCCTACGCAGTATTTT. The encoded protein is CASGADRGGPTQYF.